The 31 T cell receptor beta chains below were found in one sample sequenced in a study of cytomegalovirus exposure and HLA in healthy donors. This table comes from immunoSEQ multiplex PCR, and its TCRdb copy is limited to in-frame clones, with some not included. The sample gives approximately 270,000 clones, 80% to 90% of which show up once; approximately 1% is in the top ten. Sequencing was carried out using PBMCs. These receptors were collected from a woman aged 18-29 years in good health and CMV-seronegative.

This clone was observed once. V usage is TRBV29-1 and J usage is TRBJ2-7; D perhaps matches TRBD1 (5 bases). V was trimmed by 2 bases and J by 2 bases, leaving 10 bases between them. Germline assignment: CDR1 SQVTM and CDR2 ANQGSEA. This CDR3 contains 13 residues. For the CDR3, the DNA is TGCAGCGTTGAAAGGGGATCCCCCTACGAGCAGTACTTC. Protein: CSVERGSPYEQYF.

This clone was picked up one time. The chain combines TRBV18 with TRBJ2-1; 10 bases are a match to TRBD2. The germline CDR1 and CDR2 sequences are KGHSH and LQKENI. The CDR3 runs to 15 residues. The V segment lost 0 bases and the J segment 6 bases; nucleotides outside the gene matches: 2. The CDR3 nucleotides read TGTGCCAGCTCACCACCAGGACTAGCGGTCAATGAGCAGTTCTTC. It yields the protein CASSPPGLAVNEQFF.

The rearrangement uses TRBV6-5 and TRBJ1-2, with D unresolved. The CDR3 runs to 13 residues. CDR1 and CDR2 (germline): MNHEY, SVGAGI. Trimming took off 6 bases at V and 6 bases at J, with 14 bases between the two ends. The CDR3 here is CASRPSGFNGYTF. The CDR3, as DNA: TGTGCCAGCAGACCCTCGGGATTTAATGGCTACACCTTC.

The V call is TRBV9, the J call TRBJ1-2, with 11 bases that match TRBD1. The CDR3 spans 14 residues. After removal of 5 bases from V and 7 bases from J, the junction contained 7 bases not matched to a gene. Germline V CDR1 and CDR2: SGDLS, YYNGEE. CDR3 sequence (DNA): TGTGCCAGCAGTGGACAGGGGGCTTCTGGTGGCTACACCTTC. It is translated as CASSGQGASGGYTF.

J is TRBJ1-1 and V is TRBV4-1, with D unclear. Per germline, CDR1 MGHRA and CDR2 YSYEKL. The germline V and J ends were trimmed by 4 bases and 2 bases, with 11 bases remaining between them. This CDR3 comprises 14 residues. The CDR3 DNA reads TGCGCCAGCAGCCCCACGGGAGTTAACACTGAAGCTTTCTTT. This codes for CASSPTGVNTEAFF.

The rearrangement joins TRBV4-1 to TRBJ2-3; 8 nucleotides match TRBD1. The CDR3 consists of 21 residues. Germline V gene data show CDR1 as MGHRA and CDR2 as YSYEKL. V was clipped by 2 bases and J by 4 bases; unmatched bases: 23. The CDR3: CASSQIRQGLGYKGVPDTQYF. In DNA form, the CDR3 reads TGCGCCAGCAGCCAAATTCGACAGGGGCTTGGATATAAGGGGGTCCCAGATACGCAGTATTTT.

The genes are TRBV5-4 and TRBJ2-4, with TRBD2 identical over 7 bases. The germline V gene has CDR1 SGHNT and CDR2 YYREEE (reference sequence). V lost 4 bases, J lost 5 bases, and 3 bases stayed unmatched. The CDR3 runs to 13 residues. CDR3 sequence (DNA): TGTGCCAGCAGCCTCCGGGGGGAAAACATTCAGTACTTC. Translation: CASSLRGENIQYF.

The chain uses TRBV18 and TRBJ2-7; maybe TRBD2 (5 bases). The CDR3 sequence is 16 residues long. Germline assignment: CDR1 KGHSH and CDR2 LQKENI. V was pared by 4 bases and J by 7 bases, with 23 bases between. The chain's CDR3 is CASSLLSGPEMGEQYF. CDR3 coding DNA: TGTGCCAGCTCACTTTTGAGCGGACCCGAGATGGGGGAGCAGTACTTC.

The CDR3 coding sequence is TGTGCCTGGATGACAGGGGCCCGCTATAATTCACCCCTCCACTTT. The encoded protein is CAWMTGARYNSPLHF. The chain combines TRBV30 with TRBJ1-6; 8 bases are shared with TRBD1. Trimming removed 4 bases from V and 3 bases from J; junction bases left unmatched: 5. The CDR3 sequence is 15 residues long. Germline V gene sequence: CDR1 GTSNPN, CDR2 SVGIG (reference sequence).

The chain recombines TRBV2 with TRBJ1-6; 7 bases align to TRBD1. CDR3 length equals 14 residues. CDR1 and CDR2 (germline): SNHLY, FYNNEI. The V segment lost 6 bases and the J segment 8 bases; nucleotides outside the gene matches: 7. CDR3 nucleotide sequence: TGTGCCAGCAGAGACAGGGATCTGGATTCACCCCTCCACTTT. Translating it yields CASRDRDLDSPLHF.

The chain carries TRBV27 and TRBJ2-3; TRBD2 might be the D (6 bases). Germline V gene data show CDR1 as MNHEY and CDR2 as SMNVEV (reference sequence). The length of the CDR3 is 15 residues. The V end was cut by 3 bases, the J end by 2 bases, with 12 bases between. CDR3 bases: TGTGCCAGCAGTTTCCGGGACTTGTCCACAGATACGCAGTATTTT. Translating gives CASSFRDLSTDTQYF.

V usage is TRBV9 and J usage is TRBJ2-2; the D gene is possibly TRBD1 (6 bases). In germline, CDR1 is SGDLS, CDR2 YYNGEE. This CDR3 region has 15 residues. Trimming cost V 0 bases and J 1 base, with 7 bases left between them. The CDR3 loop is CASSVEQGNTGELFF. The CDR3, as DNA: TGTGCCAGCAGCGTAGAACAGGGGAACACCGGGGAGCTGTTTTTT.

In the case of this clone: The sample has other DNA sequences that encode this CDR3 too. V and J are TRBV29-1 and TRBJ1-1; possibly TRBD1 for D (6 bases). The germline V gene encodes CDR1 SQVTM and CDR2 ANQGSEA. The CDR3 has 12 residues. V was pared by 6 bases and J by 1 base, with 9 bases between. The CDR3 reads CSVSTGNTEAFF. The CDR3 bases are TGCAGCGTGTCGACAGGGAACACTGAAGCTTTCTTT.

This clone was counted only a few times. This chain joins TRBV10-1 and TRBJ2-7; 7 positions agree with TRBD1. The CDR3 has 11 residues. Trimming at V came to 5 bases and at J to 13 bases, leaving 8 bases not matched to a gene. CDR1 and CDR2 (germline): WNHNN, SYGVQD (reference sequence). The chain's CDR3 is CASSSLGTAYF. CDR3 nucleotide sequence: TGCGCCAGCAGTTCTCTCGGGACAGCCTACTTC.

V usage is TRBV5-1 and J usage is TRBJ2-7; 9 nucleotides line up with TRBD2. The V segment lost 0 bases and the J segment 2 bases; nucleotides outside the gene matches: 3. The germline CDR1 and CDR2 sequences are SGHRS and YFSETQ. The CDR3 totals 15 residues. The CDR3 is CASSLASGETYEQYF. CDR3 DNA sequence: TGCGCCAGCAGCTTGGCTAGCGGGGAAACCTACGAGCAGTACTTC.

The rearrangement joins TRBV19 to TRBJ2-1; D not resolved. V lost 2 bases, J lost 8 bases, and 10 bases lay in between. In germline, CDR1 is LNHDA, CDR2 SQIVND (reference sequence). The CDR3 totals 13 residues. Written as DNA, the CDR3 is TGTGCCAGTAGTATACGGGTGGCCGATGAGCAGTTCTTC. Translation: CASSIRVADEQFF.

This chain connects TRBV5-1 to TRBJ2-1, with 7 bases fitting TRBD2. From germline, CDR1 is SGHRS and CDR2 YFSETQ. The V segment lost 1 base and the J segment 3 bases; nucleotides outside the gene matches: 1. The length of the CDR3 is 14 residues. This CDR3 is CASSLKRDYNEQFF. DNA of the CDR3: TGCGCCAGCAGCTTGAAGCGGGACTACAATGAGCAGTTCTTC.

The V call is TRBV9, the J call TRBJ2-2, with TRBD1 matching over 11 bases. This CDR3 spans 18 amino acids. The trim removed 4 bases at V and 0 bases at J, leaving 8 bases unmatched. Per the germline V gene, CDR1 is SGDLS and CDR2 is YYNGEE. CDR3 coding DNA: TGTGCCAGCAGCTCTCGGGACAGGGGGATCGCGAACACCGGGGAGCTGTTTTTT. Amino acid sequence: CASSSRDRGIANTGELFF.

V usage is TRBV5-4 and J usage is TRBJ1-2; TRBD1 agrees at 9 bases. Trimming took 0 bases from V and 4 from J; bases not matched to a gene: 4. Germline loops: CDR1 SGHNT, CDR2 YYREEE (reference sequence). The CDR3 sequence is 15 residues long. Written as DNA, the CDR3 is TGTGCCAGCAGCTTGGGGACAGGGGAGGTCTATGGCTACACCTTC. Amino acids: CASSLGTGEVYGYTF.

This clone occurred a few times. The V and J genes are TRBV5-8 and TRBJ1-1, with 11 bases that match TRBD1. Germline assignment: CDR1 SGHTS and CDR2 YDEGEE. The CDR3 is 15 amino acids. V was clipped by 4 bases and J by 4 bases; unmatched bases: 6. The chain's CDR3 is CASSPGQGALTEAFF. CDR3 bases: TGTGCCAGCAGCCCCGGACAGGGGGCGCTCACTGAAGCTTTCTTT.

The rearrangement uses TRBV5-6 and TRBJ2-5; weak D call: TRBD2 (6 bases). The CDR3 length is 12 residues. Deletions cut 4 bases from V and 2 bases from J, with 6 bases between. The germline V gene has CDR1 SGHDT and CDR2 YYEEEE. The CDR3 bases are TGTGCCAGCAGCCGGGGGCAAGAGACCCAGTACTTC. Amino acid sequence: CASSRGQETQYF.

V gene TRBV4-1 combines with J gene TRBJ2-6; 8 nucleotides match TRBD2. J lost 2 bases, V lost 1 base, and 7 bases had no gene match. The CDR3 runs 18 residues. CDR1 and CDR2 (germline): MGHRA, YSYEKL. DNA of the CDR3: TGCGCCAGCAGCCAAGTCCGGCAAGCGGGAGCTGGGGCCAACGTCCTGACTTTC. This codes for CASSQVRQAGAGANVLTF.

J is TRBJ2-5 and V is TRBV7-6; D gene ambiguous. The CDR3 is made up of 15 amino acids. Trimming removed 6 bases from V and 1 base from J, with 15 bases in between. Germline loops: CDR1 SGHVS, CDR2 FNYEAQ. The CDR3 DNA follows: TGTGCCAGCAGGCCGAACCCCAGGATCCAAGAGACCCAGTACTTC. Protein sequence: CASRPNPRIQETQYF.

This chain links TRBV7-9 with TRBJ2-4, with D unresolved. The CDR3 covers 11 residues. Germline assignment: CDR1 SEHNR and CDR2 FQNEAQ (reference sequence). The V gene lost 2 bases and the J gene lost 11 bases, with 7 bases spanning the gap. CDR3 sequence: CASSLNSLQYF. For the CDR3, the DNA is TGTGCCAGCAGCTTAAACAGCCTTCAGTACTTC.

V usage is TRBV7-3 and J usage is TRBJ2-3; D is perhaps TRBD2 (6 bases). Per the germline V gene, CDR1 is SGHTA and CDR2 is FQGTGA. V lost 5 bases and J lost 2, with 11 bases in between. The CDR3 runs 14 residues. The CDR3 here is CASSIGTSTDTQYF. The CDR3 nucleotides read TGTGCCAGCAGCATCGGGACTTCCACAGATACGCAGTATTTT.

This rearrangement joins TRBV30 to TRBJ2-7; possible D gene TRBD1, 6 bases. The CDR3 contains 15 residues. Germline CDR1 and CDR2: GTSNPN and SVGIG (reference sequence). V lost 2 bases, J lost 1 base, and 15 bases lay in between. CDR3 nucleotides: TGTGCCTGGAGTTACTTCGGACAGAGGTCCTACGAGCAGTACTTC. Its translation is CAWSYFGQRSYEQYF.

V and J are TRBV2 and TRBJ1-5; 7 bases are shared with TRBD1. The CDR3 runs 16 residues. Looked up from germline, CDR1 is SNHLY and CDR2 is FYNNEI. After removal of 2 bases from V and 4 bases from J, the junction contained 8 bases not matched to a gene. CDR3: CASSEPDRVGNQPQHF. The CDR3 nucleotides read TGTGCCAGCAGTGAACCCGACAGGGTTGGGAATCAGCCCCAGCATTTT. The whole variable domain, remainder taken from reference TRBV2 and TRBJ1-5, is EPEVTQTPSHQVTQMGQEVILRCVPISNHLYFYWYRQILGQKVEFLVSFYNNEISEKSEIFDDQFSVERPDGSNFTLKIRSTKLEDSAMYFCASSEPDRVGNQPQHFGDGTRLSIL.

This chain links TRBV28 with TRBJ2-7, with TRBD2 identical over 11 bases. Trimming at V came to 3 bases and at J to 1 base, leaving 5 bases not matched to a gene. Germline CDR1 MDHEN, CDR2 SYDVKM. The CDR3 length is 16 residues. The CDR3 protein is CASSFGSGGVSYEQYF. In nucleotides, the CDR3 is TGTGCCAGCAGTTTCGGTAGCGGGGGGGTATCCTACGAGCAGTACTTC. The full variable domain, in which reference TRBV28 and TRBJ2-7 provide the parts outside the CDR3, is DVKVTQSSRYLVKRTGEKVFLECVQDMDHENMFWYRQDPGLGLRLIYFSYDVKMKEKGDIPEGYSVSREKKERFSLILESASTNQTSMYLCASSFGSGGVSYEQYFGPGTRLTVT.

This chain uses TRBV18 with TRBJ1-2, with TRBD1 identical over 12 bases. The CDR3 is made up of 17 amino acids. V shed 0 bases, J shed 8 bases, and the junction held 10 bases outside the gene matches. Germline assignment: CDR1 KGHSH and CDR2 LQKENI. Here the CDR3 reads CASSPPGTGGGGGGYTF. CDR3 in DNA: TGTGCCAGCTCACCACCGGGGACAGGGGGCGGCGGAGGAGGCTACACCTTC.

This clone appeared a single time. This chain links TRBV6-5 with TRBJ2-3, with a weak D call TRBD2 (6 bases). The germline V gene has CDR1 MNHEY and CDR2 SVGAGI. The V end was cut by 4 bases, the J end by 2 bases, with 16 bases between. CDR3 length: 16 amino acids. CDR3 sequence reads: CASSSGLFFPTDTQYF. In DNA, the CDR3 is TGTGCCAGCAGTTCGGGACTCTTTTTTCCCACAGATACGCAGTATTTT.

This clone came up a few times. This chain connects TRBV19 to TRBJ1-2; 9 bases align to TRBD1. CDR3 length: 11 amino acids. Germline trimming cut 10 bases from V and 7 bases from J; bases unmatched to any gene: 4. The germline V gene has CDR1 LNHDA and CDR2 SQIVND (reference sequence). In DNA, the CDR3 is TGTGCCACTCGGACAGGGGCTGGCTACACCTTC. Translation: CATRTGAGYTF. Filled out from reference TRBV19 and TRBJ1-2, the complete variable domain reads DGGITQSPKYLFRKEGQNVTLSCEQNLNHDAMYWYRQDPGQGLRLIYYSQIVNDFQKGDIAEGYSVSREKKESFPLTVTSAQKNPTAFYLCATRTGAGYTFGSGTRLTVV.